The 28 T cell receptor beta chains below come from one sample, sequenced in a study of blood T cell repertoires in COVID-19. Using immunoSEQ multiplex PCR, the repertoire was profiled, and TCRdb retains in-frame clones only, with some absent. The sample contains approximately 86,000 clones, roughly nine tenths of which appear only once. The source material was peripheral blood. The source is a middle-aged man with acute or convalescent COVID-19.

The rearrangement uses TRBV5-1 and TRBJ1-1; D is undetermined. The CDR3 spans 14 residues. Trimming shortened V by 4 bases and J by 3 bases, and 13 bases separated the two germline ends. In germline, CDR1 is SGHRS, CDR2 YFSETQ. DNA for the CDR3: TGCGCCAGCAGCGTCGGCAGGTCCGACACTGAAGCTTTCTTT. This sequence encodes CASSVGRSDTEAFF.

The V call is TRBV6-5, the J call TRBJ1-5; D is perhaps TRBD1 (6 bases). The CDR3 runs to 14 residues. The germline CDR1 and CDR2 sequences are MNHEY and SVGAGI. V lost 8 bases and J lost 2, with 13 bases in between. CDR3 nucleotide sequence: TGTGCCAGCGCTAGGGACAATCGCAATCAGCCCCAGCATTTT. This gives the protein CASARDNRNQPQHF.

The rearrangement joins TRBV18 to TRBJ1-2; no clear D. The germline V gene has CDR1 KGHSH and CDR2 LQKENI. The CDR3 is 15 residues long. Trimming removed 0 bases at V and 0 bases at J, with 8 bases between. CDR3 protein: CASSPPSRSNYGYTF. The CDR3, as DNA: TGTGCCAGCTCACCACCGTCCAGGTCTAACTATGGCTACACCTTC.

V usage is TRBV16 and J usage is TRBJ2-5; D gene ambiguous. Per germline, CDR1 KGHSY and CDR2 FQNENV. The CDR3 covers 13 residues. V gave up 0 bases and J gave up 8 bases, with 10 bases separating them. The CDR3 coding sequence is TGTGCCAGCAGCCAATCGTCAGATTTCACCCAGTACTTC. As protein: CASSQSSDFTQYF.

CDR3 in DNA: TGTGCCAGCAGTCTAAGGGTTTCCGGGACAGGGATCTATGGCTACACCTTC. It encodes CASSLRVSGTGIYGYTF. This chain connects TRBV27 to TRBJ1-2; TRBD1 matches at 9 bases. This CDR3 comprises 17 residues. Looked up from germline, CDR1 is MNHEY and CDR2 is SMNVEV (reference sequence). J was trimmed by 4 bases and V by 5 bases; bases with no gene match: 14.

V usage is TRBV2 and J usage is TRBJ1-1, with D maybe TRBD1 (5 bases). Trimming removed 3 bases at V and 5 bases at J, with 7 bases between. This CDR3 is built from 12 residues. Germline CDR1 reads SNHLY; CDR2 reads FYNNEI. In DNA, the CDR3 is TGTGCCAGCAGTGACAGGGTTACTGAAGCTTTCTTT. Protein sequence: CASSDRVTEAFF.

This clone was observed once. The rearrangement uses TRBV5-1 and TRBJ1-1; D remains unclear. Germline lookup yields CDR1 SGHRS and CDR2 YFSETQ. This CDR3 spans 10 amino acids. V dropped 5 bases and J dropped 10 bases, with 9 bases sitting between them. The CDR3 loop reads CASSEGRAFF. CDR3 nucleotide sequence: TGCGCCAGCAGTGAAGGGAGAGCTTTCTTT. Combining the CDR3 with reference TRBV5-1 and TRBJ1-1 gives the whole variable domain KAGVTQTPRYLIKTRGQQVTLSCSPISGHRSVSWYQQTPGQGLQFLFEYFSETQRNKGNFPGRFSGRQFSNSRSEMNVSTLELGDSALYLCASSEGRAFFGQGTRLTVV.

V and J are TRBV19 and TRBJ1-5; perhaps TRBD1 as D (6 bases). CDR1 and CDR2 (germline): LNHDA, SQIVND (reference sequence). The CDR3 is 14 amino acids. V was shortened by 5 bases and J by 6 bases, with 14 bases between the two germline ends. The CDR3 sequence is CASSPNRVSQPQHF. The CDR3 nucleotides read TGTGCCAGTAGTCCTAACAGGGTAAGTCAGCCCCAGCATTTT.

CDR3 protein: CASSIVLGQVAQPQHF. CDR3 nucleotides: TGTGCCAGTAGTATCGTCCTGGGACAGGTCGCTCAGCCCCAGCATTTT. The V and J genes are TRBV19 and TRBJ1-5, with TRBD1 matching 8 bases. V dropped 3 bases and J dropped 6; count of bases not matched to a gene: 10. The CDR3 spans 16 residues. Germline V gene data show CDR1 as LNHDA and CDR2 as SQIVND (reference sequence).

J is TRBJ1-3 and V is TRBV7-8; 7 bases map to TRBD1. Germline values: CDR1 SGHVS, CDR2 FQNEAQ. The trim removed 2 bases at V and 0 bases at J, leaving 4 bases unmatched. The CDR3 runs to 16 residues. Here the CDR3 reads CASSLSGQISGNTIYF. The CDR3 nucleotides are TGTGCCAGCAGCTTATCGGGACAGATCTCTGGAAACACCATATATTTT. Variable domain in full (rest from reference TRBV7-8 and TRBJ1-3): GAGVSQSPRYKVAKRGQDVALRCDPISGHVSLFWYQQALGQGPEFLTYFQNEAQLDKSGLPSDRFFAERPEGSVSTLKIQRTQQEDSAVYLCASSLSGQISGNTIYFGEGSWLTVV.

This clone was seen only once. This rearrangement joins TRBV7-8 to TRBJ2-5, with 10 bases that match TRBD2. From germline, CDR1 is SGHVS and CDR2 FQNEAQ. J was trimmed by 2 bases and V by 5 bases; bases with no gene match: 5. The CDR3 has 15 amino acids. CDR3 protein: CASSQGLARQETQYF. The CDR3 nucleotides are TGTGCCAGCAGCCAGGGACTAGCGAGGCAAGAGACCCAGTACTTC. The variable domain in full, with the rest retrieved from reference TRBV7-8 and TRBJ2-5, is GAGVSQSPRYKVAKRGQDVALRCDPISGHVSLFWYQQALGQGPEFLTYFQNEAQLDKSGLPSDRFFAERPEGSVSTLKIQRTQQEDSAVYLCASSQGLARQETQYFGPGTRLLVL.

The chain employs TRBV27 and TRBJ1-2; D is perhaps TRBD1 (5 bases). Germline V lookup: CDR1 MNHEY, CDR2 SMNVEV (reference sequence). CDR3 length: 16 amino acids. The V end lost 3 bases, the J end lost 4 bases, and 18 bases lay between the germline ends. DNA for the CDR3: TGTGCCAGCAGTTTTGGATCAGGGTCCCGCGCCTATGGCTACACCTTC. Its protein product is CASSFGSGSRAYGYTF.

A note on this clone: One end of the junction is discordant with germline, which a read error may explain. The chain carries TRBV14 and TRBJ1-6; D call uncertain. Germline values: CDR1 SGHDN, CDR2 FVKESK. This CDR3 spans 11 amino acids. The CDR3 region has the DNA TGTGCCAGCAGCCAAGATTCATCCCTCCACTTT. Its translation is CASSQDSSLHF.

The chain has TRBV11-2 and TRBJ2-5; TRBD2 agrees at 9 bases. This CDR3 spans 17 amino acids. With V trimmed by 0 bases and J by 4 bases, 9 bases remained unmatched. CDR1 is SGHAT and CDR2 is FQNNGV in the germline V gene. The CDR3 bases are TGTGCCAGCAGCTTAGATCAGGGCGGGGGGGCCCGAGAGACCCAGTACTTC. Protein sequence: CASSLDQGGGARETQYF.

The chain uses TRBV15 and TRBJ2-7; 12 nucleotides align to TRBD1. The CDR3 is 14 residues long. Trimming took 9 bases from V and 0 from J; bases not matched to a gene: 3. Germline assignment: CDR1 LNHNV and CDR2 YYDKDF (reference sequence). The DNA of the CDR3 is TGTGCCACGGGACAGGGGGCAAGCTCCTACGAGCAGTACGTC. Its translation is CATGQGASSYEQYV.

The chain recombines TRBV10-3 with TRBJ1-2, with D unresolved. Germline V gene lookup returns CDR1 ENHRY and CDR2 SYGVKD. This CDR3 is built from 16 residues. Trimming removed 4 bases from V and 9 bases from J, with 24 bases in between. Here the CDR3 reads CAISASLRGIDSRYTF. For the CDR3, the DNA is TGTGCCATCAGTGCGTCCCTACGGGGAATCGATAGTCGCTACACCTTC.

The chain employs TRBV11-1 and TRBJ1-1, with D unresolved. V was clipped by 7 bases and J by 7 bases, with 19 bases between them. Looked up from germline, CDR1 is SGHAT and CDR2 is FQDESV (reference sequence). This CDR3 region has 14 residues. The CDR3 DNA reads as TGTGCCAGCATTCCGATTTCTGAGCTTAGTGAAGCTTTCTTT. Translation gives CASIPISELSEAFF.

This chain connects TRBV3-1 (or the pseudogene TRBV3-2) to TRBJ1-6; D possibly corresponds to TRBD1 (5 bases). The V gene lost 3 bases and the J gene lost 7 bases, with 16 bases spanning the gap. Germline V gene data show CDR1 as LGHDT and CDR2 as YNNKEL (reference sequence). The CDR3 length is 16 residues. CDR3 loop: CASSHFPGPSNSPLHF. CDR3 DNA sequence: TGTGCCAGCAGCCATTTTCCAGGGCCCTCGAATTCACCCCTCCACTTT.

The chain joins TRBV28 to TRBJ1-4; D not resolved. CDR3 length: 12 residues. CDR1 is MDHEN and CDR2 is SYDVKM in the germline V gene. V lost 6 bases and J lost 10, with 12 bases in between. In DNA form, the CDR3 reads TGTGCCAGCAGCCGCCCACCGGGAAAACTGTTTTTT. The encoded protein is CASSRPPGKLFF.

This clone has more than one count but fewer than ten. The chain recombines TRBV27 with TRBJ1-1; D remains unclear. The CDR3 is 13 residues long. Trimming removed 5 bases at V and 2 bases at J, with 9 bases between. The germline V gene encodes CDR1 MNHEY and CDR2 SMNVEV (reference sequence). CDR3 bases: TGTGCCAGCAGTCCGGAGTACAACACTGAAGCTTTCTTT. Its translation: CASSPEYNTEAFF.

The table lists this clone with a few counts. The chain recombines TRBV6-4 with TRBJ1-1, with 7 bases that match TRBD1. CDR1 and CDR2 (germline): MRHNA, SNTAGT. The CDR3 runs to 15 residues. V lost 0 bases to trimming and J lost 4 bases; unmatched junction nucleotides: 5. The CDR3: CASSDSSRGSTEAFF. CDR3 nucleotide sequence: TGTGCCAGCAGTGACTCGAGCAGGGGGAGCACTGAAGCTTTCTTT.

The V call is TRBV5-6, the J call TRBJ1-3; no clear D. V lost 4 bases and J 4 bases, leaving 6 bases between the germline ends. Germline V gene lookup returns CDR1 SGHDT and CDR2 YYEEEE. The CDR3 loop spans 12 amino acids. CDR3 residues: CASSAEGNTIYF. The CDR3 DNA reads TGTGCCAGCAGCGCCGAGGGAAACACCATATATTTT.

This clone appeared a few times. This chain uses TRBV4-2 with TRBJ2-3; the D is unclear. The CDR3 has 13 residues. V lost 6 bases to trimming and J lost 2 bases, with 9 bases between them. The germline gives CDR1 LGHNA, CDR2 YNFKEQ. CDR3 in DNA: TGTGCCAGCAGTCCTGACTCCACAGATACGCAGTATTTT. It codes for CASSPDSTDTQYF.

This chain links TRBV3-1 (or the pseudogene TRBV3-2) with TRBJ1-5; 8 bases map to TRBD1. The V and J ends lost 5 bases and 7 bases, in that order; junction bases with no gene match: 4. The CDR3 contains 13 residues. Germline V lookup: CDR1 LGHDT, CDR2 YNNKEL (reference sequence). CDR3 nucleotide sequence: TGTGCCAGCAGCTTATACAGGGGGCAGCCCCAGCATTTT. This encodes CASSLYRGQPQHF.

The V gene is TRBV9, the J gene TRBJ1-5, with TRBD1 matching 8 bases. The CDR3 extends over 18 amino acids. J gave up 4 bases and V 4 bases, and 16 bases lay outside the gene matches. Germline assignment: CDR1 SGDLS and CDR2 YYNGEE. CDR3 DNA: TGTGCCAGCAGCCCCATCTCGGACAGGGAATTTGGAAATCAGCCCCAGCATTTT. Translation: CASSPISDREFGNQPQHF.

The J gene is TRBJ2-7, the V gene TRBV20-1; 9 nucleotides match TRBD1. This CDR3 is 14 amino acids long. The J segment lost 0 bases and the V segment lost 4 bases, leaving 4 bases of the junction unmatched. Germline V gives CDR1 DFQATT, CDR2 SNEGSKA (reference sequence). Here the CDR3 reads CSANDRGASYEQYV. CDR3 DNA sequence: TGCAGTGCTAATGACAGGGGGGCCTCCTACGAGCAGTACGTC.

The genes are TRBV3-1 (or the pseudogene TRBV3-2) and TRBJ1-2, with TRBD1 identical over 7 bases. V lost 5 bases to trimming and J lost 2 bases; unmatched junction nucleotides: 2. Germline V gene sequence: CDR1 LGHDT, CDR2 YNNKEL (reference sequence). The CDR3 has 13 residues. CDR3 in amino acids: CASSAQGNYGYTF. In DNA form, the CDR3 reads TGTGCCAGCAGCGCACAGGGGAACTATGGCTACACCTTC.

This sequence joins TRBV28 and TRBJ2-5, with D maybe TRBD2 (6 bases). Germline V gives CDR1 MDHEN, CDR2 SYDVKM. V lost 6 bases and J 2 bases, leaving 13 bases between the germline ends. The length of the CDR3 is 14 residues. As DNA, the CDR3 is TGTGCCAGCAGAAACCAAGGACTACAAGAGACCCAGTACTTC. Its protein is CASRNQGLQETQYF.